This entry lists 8 T cell receptor beta chains sequenced from one sample in a study of shared clonotypes between healthy human individuals (TCRdb year 2020). Receptors were amplified or captured by the immunoSEQ multiplex PCR assay. The table comes from immuneACCESS by way of TCRdb, which keeps in-frame sequences with V and J called. Part of the clones is missing from these tables; in studies checked, under half for an unresolved V gene and the rest for unknown reasons. This sample lists about 2 million clones; roughly 94% were detected once. Together, the top ten hold 1% to 1.3% of the sample. For the CD8 naive samples, CD45RO-negative cells were positively selected for CCR7, yielding a CD45RA+CCR7+ population from which TemRA cells were excluded. Sequenced input: naive CD8+ T cells sorted from blood. The intended sense of this specimen's cell subset or site label: CD45RA+CCR7+. The source is a man aged 18-30 years in good health.

This chain joins TRBV28 and TRBJ1-1; unclear D gene. Germline V gene sequence: CDR1 MDHEN, CDR2 SYDVKM. The V gene lost 7 bases and the J gene lost 7 bases, with 22 bases spanning the gap. The CDR3 is made up of 15 amino acids. The CDR3 loop reads CASTGWTGITLEAFF. The CDR3 nucleotides read TGTGCCAGCACGGGCTGGACCGGCATAACCCTTGAAGCTTTCTTT.

The chain joins TRBV7-9 to TRBJ2-1, with a possible D match to TRBD2 (6 bases). The CDR3 totals 15 residues. Germline lookup yields CDR1 SEHNR and CDR2 FQNEAQ (reference sequence). Between the trimmed V and J ends, which lost 5 bases and 4 bases, there was a span of 15 bases. The CDR3 is CASSAPAGRYNEQFF. The CDR3 nucleotides are TGTGCCAGCAGCGCCCCGGCAGGGAGGTACAATGAGCAGTTCTTC. Full variable domain (remainder filled in from reference TRBV7-9 and TRBJ2-1): DTGVSQNPRHKITKRGQNVTFRCDPISEHNRLYWYRQTLGQGPEFLTYFQNEAQLEKSRLLSDRFSAERPKGSFSTLEIQRTEQGDSAMYLCASSAPAGRYNEQFFGPGTRLTVL.

The genes are TRBV4-3 and TRBJ2-4; D not certain. V was shortened by 0 bases and J by 8 bases, with 8 bases between the two germline ends. CDR3 size: 13 residues. Germline-derived CDR1 and CDR2 are LGHNA and YSLEER. CDR3 sequence: CASSQDYDDIQYF. Here the CDR3 DNA reads TGCGCCAGCAGCCAAGACTACGACGACATTCAGTACTTC.

As concerns this clone: This specimen includes other DNA sequences encoding the same CDR3. CDR3 region: CASSLLAGGDEQYF. Written as DNA, the CDR3 is TGTGCCAGCAGTTTATTAGCGGGAGGAGACGAGCAGTACTTC. The V and J genes are TRBV27 and TRBJ2-7; 10 bases align to TRBD2. Trimming at V came to 1 base and at J to 5 bases, leaving 2 bases not matched to a gene. In germline, CDR1 is MNHEY, CDR2 SMNVEV (reference sequence). The CDR3 consists of 14 residues.

The chain recombines TRBV4-3 with TRBJ2-3; unclear D gene. The CDR3 loop spans 15 amino acids. Germline V gene sequence: CDR1 LGHNA, CDR2 YSLEER. V was pared by 0 bases and J by 2 bases, with 9 bases between. CDR3 sequence reads: CASSQEGTYTDTQYF. The CDR3 DNA is TGCGCCAGCAGCCAAGAGGGCACTTACACAGATACGCAGTATTTT.

A word on this clone: A much bigger clone sits one base away, suggesting this may be a read error. The V gene is TRBV9, the J gene TRBJ2-7, with 7 bases fitting TRBD1. This CDR3 is 13 amino acids long. J was trimmed by 2 bases and V by 5 bases; bases with no gene match: 4. Germline values: CDR1 SGDLS, CDR2 YYNGEE. CDR3: CASSEGQTYEQYF. CDR3 nucleotides: TGTGCCAGCAGTGAGGGACAGACCTACGAGCAGTACTTC.

This clone was counted once. The J gene is TRBJ2-3, the V gene TRBV7-2, with TRBD2 matching over 11 bases. CDR1 is SGHTA and CDR2 is FQGNSA in the germline V gene. V shed 3 bases, J shed 0 bases, and the junction held 11 bases outside the gene matches. The length of the CDR3 is 19 residues. The CDR3 region is CASSFPTSGVKSSTDTQYF. CDR3 nucleotides: TGTGCCAGCAGCTTCCCGACTAGCGGGGTGAAATCTAGCACAGATACGCAGTATTTT.

Comment on this clone: Other DNA sequences in this sample translate to the same CDR3. This CDR3 is CASSDPGTTDTQYF. The CDR3 DNA follows: TGTGCCAGCAGTGACCCCGGGACGACAGATACGCAGTATTTT. The V gene is TRBV2, the J gene TRBJ2-3; D is possibly TRBD1 or TRBD2 (5 bases each). Per the germline V gene, CDR1 is SNHLY and CDR2 is FYNNEI. This CDR3 is 14 amino acids long. Between the trimmed V and J ends, which lost 3 bases and 3 bases, there was a span of 10 bases.